The present T cell receptor beta chain was sequenced within a study of T cell responses to AZD1222 COVID-19 vaccine. The wider study: Samples with a second dose at about 4 or about 12 weeks were pooled together.

Using immunoSEQ multiplex PCR, the repertoire was profiled, and TCRdb retains in-frame clones only, with some absent. The sample lists about 99,000 clones, approximately 90% occurring once. A remark on this clone: Its antigen is still unknown.

From germline, CDR1 is LNHDA and CDR2 SQIVND (reference sequence). CDR3 length: 17 amino acids. Trimming removed 5 bases from V and 1 base from J, with 20 bases in between. Study-level results: The CD4 TCRs associated with vaccination extended across spike and predominated at 160-218 and 743-854.

The clonotype originates from an adult in good health. The chain carries TRBV19 and TRBJ1-2, with D possibly matching TRBD1 (5 bases). Sequences were derived from peripheral blood, sampled on day 0 of AZD1222 vaccination. The CDR3 DNA reads as TGTGCCAGTAGTCCCCAGCCAGGGACCCATTTTAACTATGGCTACACCTTC. Translated, it gives CASSPQPGTHFNYGYTF.